This entry lists 11 T cell receptor beta chains sequenced from one sample in a study of vaccination and CD4 T cells after COVID-19. Their target antigens are unknown. Treatment defined: roughly 11-day PBMC culture with coronavirus spike peptide pools or control peptides (ViraFEST assay). An Oncomine TCR Beta short-read assay was used to sequence the DNA from cultured CD4+ T cells. TCRdb re-analysed the PCR reads in MiXCR, keeping a single row per CDR3 protein. The sample lists just under 20,000 distinct CDR3 sequences, roughly 47% occurring once. The source material was CD4+ T cells from blood, cultured in vitro, sampled before SARS-CoV-2 vaccination. The receptors were gathered from a human donor who had recovered from COVID-19.

Turning to this clonotype: Germline is not matched at one junction end, which may reflect a read error. This sequence joins TRBV12-3 or TRBV12-4 and TRBJ1-5; D gene unclear. This CDR3 contains 11 residues. The CDR3 region is CASSLGGPRHF. As DNA, the CDR3 is TGTGCCAGCAGTTTAGGGGGTCCCCGGCATTTT.

This chain joins TRBV21-1 and TRBJ2-1; TRBD1 is the table's D call, not checked against the DNA. The J call may be mistaken, given a closer DNA end match to TRBJ2-7. TRBV21-1 is designated a pseudogene. The CDR3 sequence is 16 residues long. CDR3 DNA: TGTGCCAGCAGCCCCACGCCGGGACAGGGAAGTCCGGAGCAGTACTTC. Protein product: CASSPTPGQGSPEQYF.

J is TRBJ1-1 and V is TRBV2, with no clear D. The CDR3 is made up of 14 amino acids. From germline, CDR1 is SNHLY and CDR2 FYNNEI. V was clipped by 4 bases and J by 2 bases, with 11 bases between them. The DNA of the CDR3 is TGTGCCAGCAGTGCATGGGCCGTTAACACTGAAGCTTTCTTT. Its protein is CASSAWAVNTEAFF.

The rearrangement links TRBV20-1 to TRBJ2-1, with TRBD2 matching over 9 bases. In germline, CDR1 is DFQATT, CDR2 SNEGSKA (reference sequence). V gave up 8 bases and J gave up 8 bases; unmatched junction bases: 13. This CDR3 region has 14 residues. The CDR3 nucleotides read TGCAGTACCCGTCCTCTAGCGGGATACGATGAGCAGTTCTTC. This gives the protein CSTRPLAGYDEQFF.

This clonotype was counted only a few times. The chain carries TRBV12-3 or TRBV12-4 and TRBJ1-2, with D perhaps matching TRBD1 (6 bases). The CDR3 sequence is 14 residues long. V was trimmed by 1 base and J by 4 bases, leaving 10 bases between them. The chain's CDR3 is CASSLEDRLYGYTF. As DNA, the CDR3 is TGTGCCAGCAGTTTAGAAGACAGGCTCTATGGCTACACCTTC.

The rearrangement joins TRBV6-5 to TRBJ1-5; D is uncertain. Germline V gene sequence: CDR1 MNHEY, CDR2 SVGAGI. CDR3 length equals 14 residues. V was cut by 0 bases and J by 3 bases, with 6 bases left in between. The CDR3 nucleotides read TGTGCCAGCAGTTACTCAGGAGACAATCAGCCCCAGCATTTT. It translates to CASSYSGDNQPQHF.

In its sample, this clonotype was seen a few times. The chain has TRBV20-1 and TRBJ1-2; D gene unclear. CDR3 length equals 13 residues. V lost 6 bases to trimming and J lost 1 base, with 12 bases between them. The germline CDR1 and CDR2 sequences are DFQATT and SNEGSKA (reference sequence). The CDR3 DNA reads TGCAGTGCAAGGACCGCCTTTAACTATGGCTACACCTTC. It encodes CSARTAFNYGYTF.

This clonotype has more than one count but fewer than ten. The chain joins TRBV15 to TRBJ1-5, with 7 positions matching TRBD1. The CDR3 runs to 15 residues. The germline CDR1 and CDR2 sequences are LNHNV and YYDKDF (reference sequence). V gave up 6 bases and J gave up 0 bases; unmatched junction bases: 5. The CDR3 DNA sequence: TGTGCCACCAGTCTGACAGGGAATAGCAATCAGCCCCAGCATTTT. Its translation is CATSLTGNSNQPQHF.

The V gene is TRBV7-9, the J gene TRBJ1-6; 7 nucleotides match TRBD1. CDR3 length equals 15 residues. CDR1 and CDR2 (germline): SEHNR, FQNEAQ (reference sequence). Germline trimming cut 5 bases from V and 4 bases from J; bases unmatched to any gene: 5. The CDR3 region is CASSLGTDYNSPLHF. CDR3 DNA sequence: TGTGCCAGCAGCCTCGGGACAGATTATAATTCACCCCTCCACTTT.

This clonotype appeared a few times. This chain connects TRBV7-2 to TRBJ2-7, with a tentative D call TRBD1 (6 bases). The CDR3 is made up of 13 amino acids. Trimming removed 7 bases at V and 0 bases at J, with 10 bases between. Germline CDR1 reads SGHTA; CDR2 reads FQGNSA. In DNA form, the CDR3 reads TGTGCCAGCACCAGGGACATCTCCTACGAGCAGTACTTC. Its translation: CASTRDISYEQYF.

This clonotype was counted only a few times. The chain couples TRBV19 to TRBJ1-6; the D is unclear. Germline CDR1 is LNHDA and CDR2 is SQIVND (reference sequence). The V end was cut by 6 bases, the J end by 9 bases, with 12 bases between. This CDR3 is built from 13 residues. The CDR3 DNA is TGTGCCAGTAGATTTACTCCGGGTTCACCCCTCCACTTT. It translates to CASRFTPGSPLHF.